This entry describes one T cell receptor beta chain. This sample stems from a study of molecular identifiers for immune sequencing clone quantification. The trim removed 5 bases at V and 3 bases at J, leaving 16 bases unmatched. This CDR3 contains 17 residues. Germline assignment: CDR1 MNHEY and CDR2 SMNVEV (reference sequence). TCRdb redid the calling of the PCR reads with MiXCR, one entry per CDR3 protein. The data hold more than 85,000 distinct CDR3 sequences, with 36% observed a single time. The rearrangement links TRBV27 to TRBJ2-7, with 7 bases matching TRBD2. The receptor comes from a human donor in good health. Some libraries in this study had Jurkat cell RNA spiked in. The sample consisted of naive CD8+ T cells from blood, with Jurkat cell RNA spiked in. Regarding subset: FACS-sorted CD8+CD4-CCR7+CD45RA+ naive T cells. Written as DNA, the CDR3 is TGTGCCAGCAGTCCCCTTCGTGGGAGCGGGATCTTCTACGAGCAGTACTTC. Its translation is CASSPLRGSGIFYEQYF.